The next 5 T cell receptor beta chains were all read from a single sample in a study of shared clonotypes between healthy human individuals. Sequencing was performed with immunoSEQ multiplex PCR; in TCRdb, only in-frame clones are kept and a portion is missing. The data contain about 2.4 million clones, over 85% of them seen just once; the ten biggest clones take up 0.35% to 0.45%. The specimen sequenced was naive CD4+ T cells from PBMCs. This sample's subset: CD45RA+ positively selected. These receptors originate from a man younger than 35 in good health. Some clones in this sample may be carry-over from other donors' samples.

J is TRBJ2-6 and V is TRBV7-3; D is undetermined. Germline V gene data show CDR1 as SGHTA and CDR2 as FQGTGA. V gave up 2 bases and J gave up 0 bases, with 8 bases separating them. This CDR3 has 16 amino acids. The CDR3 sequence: CASSLWANSGANVLTF. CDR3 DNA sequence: TGTGCCAGCAGCTTATGGGCAAACTCTGGGGCCAACGTCCTGACTTTC.

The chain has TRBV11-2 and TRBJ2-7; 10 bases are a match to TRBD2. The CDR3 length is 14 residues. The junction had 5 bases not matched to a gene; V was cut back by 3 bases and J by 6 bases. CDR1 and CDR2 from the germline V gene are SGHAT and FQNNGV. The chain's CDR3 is CASSFSSGSGEQYF. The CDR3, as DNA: TGTGCCAGCAGCTTCTCTAGCGGGAGTGGCGAGCAGTACTTC.

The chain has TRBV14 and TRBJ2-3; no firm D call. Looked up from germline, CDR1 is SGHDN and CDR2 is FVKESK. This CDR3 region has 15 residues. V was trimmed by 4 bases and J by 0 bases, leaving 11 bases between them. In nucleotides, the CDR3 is TGTGCCAGCAGCCTCAGGCCGAAAAGCACAGATACGCAGTATTTT. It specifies CASSLRPKSTDTQYF.

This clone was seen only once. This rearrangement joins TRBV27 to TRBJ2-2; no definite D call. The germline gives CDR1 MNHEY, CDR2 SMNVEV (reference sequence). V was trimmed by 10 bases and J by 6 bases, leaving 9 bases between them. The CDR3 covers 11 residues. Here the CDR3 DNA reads TGTGCCACCCCGCTCTCCGGGGAGCTGTTTTTT. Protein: CATPLSGELFF.

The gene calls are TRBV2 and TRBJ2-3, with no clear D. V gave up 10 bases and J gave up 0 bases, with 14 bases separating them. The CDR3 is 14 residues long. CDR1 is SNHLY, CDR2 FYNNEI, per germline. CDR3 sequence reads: CATTDTISTDTQYF. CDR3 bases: TGTGCCACTACAGACACCATTAGCACAGATACGCAGTATTTT.